Listed here are 22 T cell receptor beta chains from one sample, sequenced in a study of CXCR3-negative and CXCR3-positive naive CD8 T cells. UMI-labeled TRB cDNA libraries were prepared by 5' RACE. Following a re-call of the 5' RACE reads, TCRdb has one entry per CDR3 protein and lacks DNA. The repertoire table contains about 9,100 distinct CDR3 sequences. Specimen: naive CXCR3- CD8+ T cells from blood. Stated subset: CD45RO-CCR7+CD27+CD95- naive CD8+ T cells lacking CXCR3 (TNR3-). These receptors were taken from a human donor in good health. Some clones in this sample may be carry-over from other donors' samples.

The chain couples TRBV28 to TRBJ2-7; the TCRdb D gene call, TRBD2, has no DNA to confirm it. The CDR3 has 13 amino acids. Germline values: CDR1 MDHEN, CDR2 SYDVKM. This chain's CDR3 is CASMSGLTYEQYF. Complete variable domain (other parts from reference TRBV28 and TRBJ2-7): DVKVTQSSRYLVKRTGEKVFLECVQDMDHENMFWYRQDPGLGLRLIYFSYDVKMKEKGDIPEGYSVSREKKERFSLILESASTNQTSMYLCASMSGLTYEQYFGPGTRLTVT.

This rearrangement joins TRBV7-9 to TRBJ1-5. Germline assignment: CDR1 SEHNR and CDR2 FQNEAQ (reference sequence). The CDR3 runs to 13 residues. The CDR3 loop is CASSLSGDQPQHF. The entire variable domain, with the rest obtained from reference TRBV7-9 and TRBJ1-5, is as follows: DTGVSQNPRHKITKRGQNVTFRCDPISEHNRLYWYRQTLGQGPEFLTYFQNEAQLEKSRLLSDRFSAERPKGSFSTLEIQRTEQGDSAMYLCASSLSGDQPQHFGDGTRLSIL.

This clonotype is labeled medium-sized based on frequency. The CDR3 protein is CASSVGPAYNEQFF. The V and J genes are TRBV10-1 and TRBJ2-1; TCRdb proposes TRBD1, but this gene call is untestable without DNA. In germline, CDR1 is WNHNN, CDR2 SYGVQD (reference sequence). This CDR3 region has 14 residues.

Its frequency marks this clonotype as medium-sized. The chain is built from TRBV12-3 or TRBV12-4 and TRBJ2-2; with no DNA, the TCRdb D assignment of TRBD1 cannot be verified. The CDR3 totals 15 residues. CDR3 in amino acids: CASTTDARGTGELFF.

The genes are TRBV6-2 or TRBV6-3 and TRBJ2-3. The V gene's germline CDR1 is MNHEY and CDR2 SVGEGT. The CDR3 totals 16 residues. CDR3 region: CASSYSVAASTDTQYF.

The V and J genes are TRBV7-9 and TRBJ2-1. Germline-derived CDR1 and CDR2 are SEHNR and FQNEAQ (reference sequence). The CDR3 extends over 12 amino acids. The CDR3 is CASSLGPRLEFF. Looking up the rest from reference TRBV7-9 and TRBJ2-1 gives the full variable domain: DTGVSQNPRHKITKRGQNVTFRCDPISEHNRLYWYRQTLGQGPEFLTYFQNEAQLEKSRLLSDRFSAERPKGSFSTLEIQRTEQGDSAMYLCASSLGPRLEFFGPGTRLTVL.

This clonotype ranks as medium-sized (0.01 to 0.1%) in terms of frequency. The V gene is TRBV20-1, the J gene TRBJ2-7; TCRdb names TRBD2, which stays unverified in the absence of DNA. There are 15 residues in the CDR3. Germline-derived CDR1 and CDR2 are DFQATT and SNEGSKA (reference sequence). CDR3 in amino acids: CSAPLAGGPLNEQYF.

Considering frequency, this clonotype is medium-sized. This rearrangement joins TRBV7-9 to TRBJ1-2; there is no DNA to check the TCRdb D call of TRBD1. The CDR3 is made up of 12 amino acids. CDR1 is SEHNR, CDR2 FQNEAQ, per germline (reference sequence). The CDR3 loop reads CASSLGGPGYTF.

CDR3 region: CASSPVTGNYGYTF. This sequence joins TRBV7-9 and TRBJ1-2; TCRdb lists TRBD1, though no DNA is available to test this call. There are 14 residues in the CDR3. The V gene's germline CDR1 is SEHNR and CDR2 FQNEAQ (reference sequence).

The chain is built from TRBV12-3 or TRBV12-4 and TRBJ1-5; there is no DNA to check the TCRdb D call of TRBD1. There are 18 residues in the CDR3. The CDR3 sequence is CASSRTGPTDYSNQPQHF.

The CDR3: CSAGGRGDDGYTF. The V and J genes are TRBV29-1 and TRBJ1-2; as DNA is missing, the TRBD1 call by TCRdb cannot be tested. Germline V gene sequence: CDR1 SQVTM, CDR2 ANQGSEA. The CDR3 contains 13 residues.

This clonotype is classed as medium-sized (0.01 to 0.1%) by frequency. The chain uses TRBV27 and TRBJ1-1; TCRdb gives TRBD1 as the D gene, but with no DNA this cannot be confirmed. There are 15 residues in the CDR3. Germline V gene data show CDR1 as MNHEY and CDR2 as SMNVEV (reference sequence). CDR3 in amino acids: CASSLVSAGLPKAFF.

The chain carries TRBV19 and TRBJ2-2; the TCRdb call, TRBD1, lacks DNA for checking. There are 15 residues in the CDR3. Germline CDR1 is LNHDA and CDR2 is SQIVND (reference sequence). The CDR3: CASSVGPTNTGELLF.

By frequency, this clonotype registers medium-sized. V gene TRBV7-2 combines with J gene TRBJ2-1. The length of the CDR3 is 13 residues. Germline CDR1 SGHTA, CDR2 FQGNSA. The CDR3 loop reads CASSLFSYNEQFF.

The chain uses TRBV20-1 and TRBJ2-1. Germline V lookup: CDR1 DFQATT, CDR2 SNEGSKA (reference sequence). This CDR3 comprises 13 residues. CDR3 amino acids: CSALKSSYNEQFF.

V and J are TRBV6-4 and TRBJ2-2; no DNA is available, so the TRBD1 call from TCRdb remains unchecked. CDR3 size: 13 residues. The germline V gene encodes CDR1 MRHNA and CDR2 SNTAGT. CDR3 in amino acids: CASRGTGTGELFF.

This clonotype is classed as medium-sized by frequency. CDR3 sequence reads: CSVEDRGGYTF. V and J are TRBV29-1 and TRBJ1-2; absent DNA, TCRdb's TRBD1 call cannot be checked. The germline V gene has CDR1 SQVTM and CDR2 ANQGSEA. This CDR3 is built from 11 residues.

The chain employs TRBV29-1 and TRBJ2-1; without DNA, the TCRdb call of TRBD1 cannot be checked. Germline V gene sequence: CDR1 SQVTM, CDR2 ANQGSEA. This CDR3 has 14 amino acids. The CDR3 reads CSVEVAPRENEQFF.

The rearrangement links TRBV29-1 to TRBJ2-1. The CDR3 has 11 amino acids. The germline CDR1 and CDR2 sequences are SQVTM and ANQGSEA. The CDR3 reads CSVVSYNEQFF.

The chain links TRBV25-1 to TRBJ2-1; the D gene TCRdb calls, TRBD2, cannot be checked with no DNA. The V gene's germline CDR1 is MGHDK and CDR2 SYGVNS. The CDR3 sequence is 16 residues long. This CDR3 is CASRTSRSSLYNEQFF.

This clonotype shows up as medium-sized by frequency. This rearrangement joins TRBV4-1 to TRBJ2-5; TCRdb reports TRBD2, a call that lacks DNA to check it against. Germline V gene lookup returns CDR1 MGHRA and CDR2 YSYEKL. This CDR3 is built from 17 residues. CDR3 amino acids: CASSQDLVAGLQETQYF.

Frequency places this clonotype as medium-sized (0.01 to 0.1%). This sequence joins TRBV10-3 and TRBJ2-1; TCRdb calls TRBD2, which cannot be checked without DNA. This CDR3 region has 15 residues. Germline V gene data show CDR1 as ENHRY and CDR2 as SYGVKD. CDR3 in amino acids: CATRAGGSSYNEQFF.